This TCR beta chain originates from a study of T cells after yellow fever vaccination. UMIs were added to TCR cDNA along with a universal primer site when it was made by 5'RACE template switching. TCRdb itself ran the 5' RACE reads through MiXCR, one entry per CDR3 protein. The data contain under 300,000 distinct CDR3 sequences, 6.9% of them seen just once; the ten biggest clones take up roughly 0.93%. Germline CDR1 ENHRY, CDR2 SYGVKD. The CDR3 extends over 16 amino acids. V shed 4 bases and J 1 base; nucleotides not matched to a gene: 6. Overall study findings and caveats: Post-booster repertoires contained most primary-vaccination clones again (about 96% CD4, over 70% CD8). Weaker overall, the secondary response nonetheless peaked faster (day 5 versus 15).

A remark on this clonotype: Its specificity is not known.

The V call is TRBV10-3, the J call TRBJ1-2; 10 bases line up with TRBD1. The sample consisted of CD4+ T cells sorted from PBMCs, taken 15 days after the yellow fever booster vaccination. The clonotype comes from a man younger than 45 who received the YFV17D yellow fever vaccine. The CDR3 loop reads CAISARTGGFNYGYTF. DNA for the CDR3: TGTGCCATCAGTGCAAGGACAGGGGGATTTAACTATGGCTACACCTTC.